This entry lists 23 T cell receptor beta chains sequenced from one sample in a study of blood T cell repertoires in COVID-19. This table comes from immunoSEQ multiplex PCR, and its TCRdb copy is limited to in-frame clones, with some not included. The sample yields roughly 100,000 clones, approximately 86% seen once. The sequenced sample consisted of peripheral blood. The receptors here all came from a human donor in a cohort sampled during active COVID-19.

V gene TRBV19 combines with J gene TRBJ2-1, with 11 bases that match TRBD1. The CDR3 totals 13 residues. The V gene end was trimmed by 9 bases and the J gene end by 6 bases; junction bases not matched to a gene: 4. Per the germline V gene, CDR1 is LNHDA and CDR2 is SQIVND (reference sequence). As DNA, the CDR3 is TGTGCCAGCGAAGGGACAGGGGGCAATGAGCAGTTCTTC. Translation gives CASEGTGGNEQFF.

The chain uses TRBV19 and TRBJ1-4; TRBD1 agrees at 7 bases. Germline loops: CDR1 LNHDA, CDR2 SQIVND (reference sequence). V was pared by 4 bases and J by 8 bases, with 7 bases of the junction left unmatched. The CDR3 runs 14 residues. The chain's CDR3 is CASSRQGSDEKLFF. CDR3 bases: TGTGCCAGTAGTAGACAGGGCTCGGACGAAAAACTGTTTTTT.

The gene calls are TRBV7-2 and TRBJ2-3, with D tentatively TRBD1 (5 bases). This CDR3 contains 14 residues. Trimming took off 6 bases at V and 3 bases at J, with 13 bases between the two ends. The germline CDR1 and CDR2 sequences are SGHTA and FQGNSA. CDR3 sequence reads: CASSSQALTDTQYF. The CDR3 DNA follows: TGTGCCAGCAGTTCACAGGCGCTAACAGATACGCAGTATTTT.

The chain links TRBV3-1 (or the pseudogene TRBV3-2) to TRBJ2-1; TRBD2 matches at 15 bases. V trimming: 4 bases; J trimming: 9 bases; junction bases outside the gene matches: 7. This CDR3 region has 16 residues. CDR1 and CDR2 from the germline V gene are LGHDT and YNNKEL (reference sequence). DNA of the CDR3: TGTGCCAGCAGCCCGGATCTGGGACTAGCGGGAGGTGAGCAGTTCTTC. Translation gives CASSPDLGLAGGEQFF.

The V call is TRBV19, the J call TRBJ2-7; D not resolved. The ends were cut back, 10 bases at V and 1 base at J, with 11 bases in the middle. The CDR3 has 12 residues. CDR1 LNHDA and CDR2 SQIVND come from the germline V gene (reference sequence). CDR3: CATASGSYEQYF. The CDR3 DNA is TGTGCCACTGCGTCGGGTTCCTACGAGCAGTACTTC.

V and J are TRBV11-3 and TRBJ2-5; maybe TRBD2 (7 bases). Germline loops: CDR1 SGHNT, CDR2 YENEEA. The CDR3 is made up of 14 amino acids. V was pared by 6 bases and J by 3 bases, with 14 bases between. The CDR3 region is CASSKGGSKETQYF. In DNA form, the CDR3 reads TGTGCCAGCAGTAAGGGGGGGTCCAAAGAGACCCAGTACTTC.

The rearrangement uses TRBV6-2 or TRBV6-3 and TRBJ2-2, with TRBD1 matching 8 bases. Per germline, CDR1 MNHEY and CDR2 SVGEGT. CDR3 length: 16 amino acids. V lost 5 bases and J lost 5; bases outside the gene matches: 10. This CDR3 reads CASSHPDRALTGELFF. CDR3 sequence (DNA): TGTGCCAGCAGTCACCCGGACAGGGCGCTGACCGGGGAGCTGTTTTTT.

The CDR3 sequence: CASSNLGTISSYEQYF. The CDR3 DNA reads TGTGCCAGTAGCAACCTCGGGACTATCTCCTCCTACGAGCAGTACTTC. The rearrangement joins TRBV19 to TRBJ2-7; 7 positions agree with TRBD2. V shed 6 bases and J 0 bases; nucleotides not matched to a gene: 11. CDR3 length: 16 residues. Germline loops: CDR1 LNHDA, CDR2 SQIVND (reference sequence).

The chain recombines TRBV20-1 with TRBJ2-5, with D possibly matching TRBD2 (5 bases). CDR1 DFQATT and CDR2 SNEGSKA come from the germline V gene (reference sequence). The CDR3 contains 11 residues. V lost 7 bases, J lost 2 bases, and 8 bases lay in between. CDR3 sequence (DNA): TGCAGTGGGACTTCACAAGAGACCCAGTACTTC. It encodes CSGTSQETQYF.

V and J are TRBV18 and TRBJ1-6; the D is unclear. There are 13 residues in the CDR3. The V and J ends lost 9 bases and 5 bases respectively, with 11 bases between them. CDR1 and CDR2 from the germline V gene are KGHSH and LQKENI. CDR3 residues: CASTRTDNSPLHF. For the CDR3, the DNA is TGTGCCAGTACGAGGACTGATAATTCACCCCTCCACTTT.

This clone was observed a handful of times. The J gene is TRBJ1-4, the V gene TRBV9; D not certain. The CDR3 is 17 residues long. Germline assignment: CDR1 SGDLS and CDR2 YYNGEE. Trimming shortened V by 3 bases and J by 0 bases, and 15 bases separated the two germline ends. The CDR3 DNA sequence: TGTGCCAGCAGCGCTTCCACCGGGATAGCAACTAATGAAAAACTGTTTTTT. This translates into CASSASTGIATNEKLFF.

The CDR3 region is CASSSPQTGPDSYEQYF. CDR3 DNA: TGTGCCAGCAGCTCCCCACAAACAGGGCCCGACTCCTACGAGCAGTACTTC. This chain joins TRBV11-2 and TRBJ2-7; TRBD1 might be the D (6 bases). Germline V gene data show CDR1 as SGHAT and CDR2 as FQNNGV. Trimming shortened V by 4 bases and J by 0 bases, and 19 bases separated the two germline ends. The CDR3 is 17 residues long.

The chain carries TRBV5-3 and TRBJ2-4, with a possible D match to TRBD2 (7 bases). TRBV5-3 qualifies as an ORF whose function is uncertain. V was pared by 4 bases and J by 0 bases, with 17 bases between. CDR3 size: 17 residues. The DNA for the CDR3 is TGTGCCAGAAGCCAGGGGAGGGGATCCATAGCCAAAAACATTCAGTACTTC. Translation: CARSQGRGSIAKNIQYF.

The chain is built from TRBV4-2 and TRBJ2-7; D unresolved. The CDR3 runs to 13 residues. CDR1 LGHNA and CDR2 YNFKEQ come from the germline V gene. Trimming removed 4 bases from V and 0 bases from J, with 7 bases in between. CDR3 sequence: CASSPGSSYEQYF. CDR3 nucleotide sequence: TGTGCCAGCAGCCCCGGGTCCTCCTACGAGCAGTACTTC.

This chain joins TRBV11-3 and TRBJ2-7; 7 bases map to TRBD2. With V trimmed by 4 bases and J by 5 bases, 8 bases remained unmatched. The germline V gene encodes CDR1 SGHNT and CDR2 YENEEA. The CDR3 sequence is 14 residues long. CDR3 loop: CASSSRTSLDEQYF. The CDR3 region has the DNA TGTGCCAGCAGCTCAAGGACTAGTTTGGACGAGCAGTACTTC.

The chain uses TRBV6-5 and TRBJ1-4; D ambiguous. The V end was cut by 2 bases, the J end by 8 bases, with 15 bases between. The CDR3 length is 15 residues. The germline V gene has CDR1 MNHEY and CDR2 SVGAGI. The CDR3 nucleotides read TGTGCCAGCAGTTACGATAAGGAATTGAGGGAAAAACTGTTTTTT. Protein product: CASSYDKELREKLFF.

The genes are TRBV7-2 and TRBJ2-3; 10 positions agree with TRBD2. The ends lost 1 base at V and 1 base at J; junction bases unmatched: 2. CDR1 is SGHTA, CDR2 FQGNSA, per germline. The CDR3 sequence is 16 residues long. CDR3 in amino acids: CASSLVGLAGTDTQYF. In DNA form, the CDR3 reads TGTGCCAGCAGCTTAGTTGGACTAGCGGGCACAGATACGCAGTATTTT.

The chain links TRBV10-2 to TRBJ2-7; possibly TRBD2 for D (6 bases). Trimming took 6 bases from V and 5 from J, leaving 11 bases between them. Germline CDR1 WSHSY, CDR2 SAAADI. The CDR3 runs 12 residues. The chain's CDR3 is CASRRSSDEQYF. In DNA form, the CDR3 reads TGCGCCAGCAGAAGATCTAGCGACGAGCAGTACTTC.

The J gene is TRBJ1-6, the V gene TRBV27, with D perhaps TRBD1 (5 bases). V lost 10 bases, J lost 7 bases, and 14 bases lay in between. The length of the CDR3 is 13 residues. Germline V gene data show CDR1 as MNHEY and CDR2 as SMNVEV (reference sequence). CDR3 coding DNA: TGTGCCACCACAGACAGAAGGAATTCACCCCTCCACTTT. Translation: CATTDRRNSPLHF.

The genes are TRBV6-5 and TRBJ1-4; D possibly corresponds to TRBD1 (6 bases). Germline V CDR1 and CDR2: MNHEY, SVGAGI. With 6 bases removed from V and 7 bases from J, the gap between germline ends came to 9 bases. The CDR3 runs 12 residues. CDR3 protein: CASSRGSEKLFF. The DNA for the CDR3 is TGTGCCAGCAGCAGGGGTAGTGAAAAACTGTTTTTT.

This chain connects TRBV9 to TRBJ2-1, with a weak D call TRBD2 (6 bases). The CDR3 extends over 17 amino acids. CDR1 and CDR2 from the germline V gene are SGDLS and YYNGEE. V was clipped by 4 bases and J by 2 bases, with 19 bases between them. The CDR3, as DNA: TGTGCCAGCAGCCCCCCCTGGGGACTCACCGCCTACAATGAGCAGTTCTTC. It translates to CASSPPWGLTAYNEQFF.

The V gene is TRBV7-7, the J gene TRBJ2-7; perhaps TRBD1 as D (5 bases). Trimming cost V 7 bases and J 2 bases, with 21 bases left between them. The germline gives CDR1 SSHAT, CDR2 FNYEAQ (reference sequence). This CDR3 is 16 amino acids long. The CDR3: CASIHTGAGNTYEQYF. The DNA for the CDR3 is TGTGCCAGCATCCACACTGGGGCAGGCAATACCTACGAGCAGTACTTC.

The J gene is TRBJ1-6, the V gene TRBV30, with TRBD1 matching over 11 bases. Germline loops: CDR1 GTSNPN, CDR2 SVGIG (reference sequence). This CDR3 has 15 amino acids. Trimming removed 0 bases from V and 11 bases from J; junction bases left unmatched: 6. CDR3 sequence (DNA): TGTGCCTGGAGTGTAGGGACAGGGGGTCGGACACCCCTCCACTTT. It specifies CAWSVGTGGRTPLHF.